The rows below give T cell receptor beta chains drawn from one sample of a study of cytomegalovirus exposure and HLA in healthy donors. The repertoire was sequenced with immunoSEQ multiplex PCR; TCRdb's copy has only in-frame clones and lacks some. Of some 310,000 clones listed, around 90% were seen once; the top ten hold over 0.9%. The sample taken for sequencing was PBMCs. The receptors were sampled from a man aged 25 to 45 in good health and CMV-seronegative. The CDR3 runs from the conserved cysteine through the conserved F or W. A D gene is named only where the DNA matches it firmly. A row's size may be missing; if present it is once, few, many or a size class.

d_call: .
j_call: TRBJ1-1
v_call: TRBV7-2
clone_size: .
cdr3_aa: CASSQGVNTEAFF
cdr3_nt: TGTGCCAGCAGCCAAGGGGTGAACACTGAAGCTTTCTTT

d_call: .
j_call: TRBJ2-7
v_call: TRBV7-8
clone_size: few
cdr3_aa: CASSSESTSRLEQYF
cdr3_nt: TGTGCCAGCAGCTCTGAATCGACATCCCGCTTAGAGCAGTACTTC

d_call: TRBD1
j_call: TRBJ1-1
v_call: TRBV5-1
clone_size: .
cdr3_aa: CASSLGSGTGGTEAFF
cdr3_nt: TGCGCCAGCAGCTTGGGGTCCGGGACAGGGGGCACTGAAGCTTTCTTT

d_call: .
j_call: TRBJ1-1
v_call: TRBV6-1
clone_size: .
cdr3_aa: CASSRRVGTEAFF
cdr3_nt: TGTGCCAGCAGTCGCAGGGTTGGCACTGAAGCTTTCTTT

d_call: TRBD1
j_call: TRBJ1-5
v_call: TRBV5-1
clone_size: once
cdr3_aa: CASSLRQGGQPQHF
cdr3_nt: TGCGCCAGCAGCTTGCGGCAGGGGGGACAGCCCCAGCATTTT

d_call: TRBD1
j_call: TRBJ1-2
v_call: TRBV11-2
clone_size: .
cdr3_aa: CASSSGTGQGVNYGYTF
cdr3_nt: TGTGCCAGCAGCTCCGGGACAGGGCAAGGGGTTAACTATGGCTACACCTTC

d_call: TRBD1
j_call: TRBJ2-3
v_call: TRBV2
clone_size: .
cdr3_aa: CASSSSRGRTDTQYF
cdr3_nt: TGTGCCAGCAGCTCATCAAGGGGGCGAACAGATACGCAGTATTTT

d_call: .
j_call: TRBJ2-7
v_call: TRBV19
clone_size: .
cdr3_aa: CASSIGPSYEQYF
cdr3_nt: TGTGCCAGTAGTATAGGGCCATCCTACGAGCAGTACTTC

d_call: TRBD2
j_call: TRBJ2-2
v_call: TRBV4-1
clone_size: .
cdr3_aa: CASSTQTLAGAPTGELFF
cdr3_nt: TGCGCCAGCAGCACCCAGACTTTAGCGGGGGCCCCCACCGGGGAGCTGTTTTTT

d_call: TRBD2
j_call: TRBJ2-1
v_call: TRBV29-1
clone_size: .
cdr3_aa: CSVRAGGTYNEQFF
cdr3_nt: TGCAGCGTAAGAGCGGGGGGGACCTACAATGAGCAGTTCTTC

d_call: .
j_call: TRBJ1-1
v_call: TRBV10-3
clone_size: .
cdr3_aa: CAISVGGNTEAFF
cdr3_nt: TGTGCCATCAGTGTTGGAGGGAACACTGAAGCTTTCTTT

d_call: .
j_call: TRBJ2-5
v_call: TRBV4-3
clone_size: .
cdr3_aa: CASSQDILSQETQYF
cdr3_nt: TGCGCCAGCAGCCAAGATATCCTATCCCAAGAGACCCAGTACTTC

d_call: TRBD1
j_call: TRBJ2-3
v_call: TRBV5-1
clone_size: once
cdr3_aa: CASSLDGTGGSSTDTQYF
cdr3_nt: TGCGCCAGCAGCTTAGACGGGACAGGGGGTTCTAGCACAGATACGCAGTATTTT

d_call: .
j_call: TRBJ1-2
v_call: TRBV4-1
clone_size: few
cdr3_aa: CASSQDTGVRGYTF
cdr3_nt: TGCGCCAGCAGCCAAGACACCGGAGTACGGGGCTACACCTTC

d_call: TRBD1
j_call: TRBJ2-3
v_call: TRBV7-8
clone_size: .
cdr3_aa: CASSLEIGTGPDTQYF
cdr3_nt: TGTGCCAGCAGCTTAGAGATCGGGACAGGCCCAGATACGCAGTATTTT

d_call: .
j_call: TRBJ1-2
v_call: TRBV25-1
clone_size: few
cdr3_aa: CASSDPRRNYGYTF
cdr3_nt: TGTGCCAGCAGTGACCCGAGGCGGAACTATGGCTACACCTTC

d_call: TRBD1
j_call: TRBJ1-4
v_call: TRBV5-6
clone_size: .
cdr3_aa: CASSSAFTNRGRTNEKLFF
cdr3_nt: TGTGCCAGCAGCTCCGCATTTACTAACAGGGGGCGAACTAATGAAAAACTGTTTTTT

d_call: .
j_call: TRBJ2-2
v_call: TRBV2
clone_size: .
cdr3_aa: CASSVGDLAGELFF
cdr3_nt: TGTGCCAGCAGTGTAGGGGATTTGGCCGGGGAGCTGTTTTTT

d_call: TRBD1
j_call: TRBJ2-5
v_call: TRBV11-2
clone_size: .
cdr3_aa: CASRGTSQETQYF
cdr3_nt: TGTGCCTCCAGGGGGACCTCCCAAGAGACCCAGTACTTC

d_call: TRBD2
j_call: TRBJ2-5
v_call: TRBV9
clone_size: .
cdr3_aa: CASSVGLAETQYF
cdr3_nt: TGTGCCAGCAGCGTAGGACTAGCGGAGACCCAGTACTTC

d_call: TRBD1
j_call: TRBJ1-5
v_call: TRBV10-2
clone_size: .
cdr3_aa: CASSTVGQGVNQPQHF
cdr3_nt: TGCGCCAGCAGTACCGTCGGACAGGGCGTCAATCAGCCCCAGCATTTT

d_call: TRBD1
j_call: TRBJ1-2
v_call: TRBV27
clone_size: .
cdr3_aa: CASSFSGTGPSYGYTF
cdr3_nt: TGTGCCAGCAGTTTCTCCGGGACAGGGCCATCTTATGGCTACACCTTC

d_call: .
j_call: TRBJ2-2
v_call: TRBV6-5
clone_size: .
cdr3_aa: CASSYQQAYTGELFF
cdr3_nt: TGTGCCAGCAGTTACCAACAGGCTTACACCGGGGAGCTGTTTTTT

d_call: .
j_call: TRBJ1-1
v_call: TRBV10-3
clone_size: .
cdr3_aa: CAIRPGAAVHEAFF
cdr3_nt: TGTGCCATCAGGCCAGGGGCCGCCGTACACGAAGCTTTCTTT

d_call: .
j_call: TRBJ1-1
v_call: TRBV7-6
clone_size: .
cdr3_aa: CASSLTRNTEAFF
cdr3_nt: TGTGCCAGCAGCTTAACGCGGAACACTGAAGCTTTCTTT

d_call: TRBD1
j_call: TRBJ2-7
v_call: TRBV5-6
clone_size: .
cdr3_aa: CASRPRDSIYEQYF
cdr3_nt: TGTGCCAGCAGGCCTCGGGACAGCATATACGAGCAGTACTTC

d_call: TRBD1
j_call: TRBJ2-5
v_call: TRBV5-1
clone_size: .
cdr3_aa: CASSLAGAGGAETQYF
cdr3_nt: TGCGCCAGCAGCTTGGCAGGGGCAGGGGGCGCGGAGACCCAGTACTTC

d_call: TRBD1
j_call: TRBJ1-1
v_call: TRBV4-1
clone_size: .
cdr3_aa: CASSPTDRGNTEAFF
cdr3_nt: TGCGCCAGCAGTCCTACAGACAGGGGGAACACTGAAGCTTTCTTT

d_call: TRBD1
j_call: TRBJ1-2
v_call: TRBV27
clone_size: .
cdr3_aa: CASSSYDRGRNYGYTF
cdr3_nt: TGTGCCAGCAGTTCATATGACAGGGGGCGAAACTATGGCTACACCTTC

d_call: TRBD1
j_call: TRBJ1-2
v_call: TRBV9
clone_size: .
cdr3_aa: CASGDRLPDGYTF
cdr3_nt: TGTGCCAGCGGGGACAGGCTACCTGATGGCTACACCTTC

d_call: .
j_call: TRBJ2-3
v_call: TRBV4-3
clone_size: few
cdr3_aa: CASSPTGEWTDTQYF
cdr3_nt: TGCGCCAGCAGCCCGACGGGGGAATGGACAGATACGCAGTATTTT

d_call: TRBD2
j_call: TRBJ2-7
v_call: TRBV7-2
clone_size: .
cdr3_aa: CARVAGAYEQYF
cdr3_nt: TGTGCCAGGGTAGCGGGGGCCTACGAGCAGTACTTC

d_call: TRBD1
j_call: TRBJ2-3
v_call: TRBV9
clone_size: .
cdr3_aa: CASSAGGQGPTDTQYF
cdr3_nt: TGTGCCAGCAGCGCAGGGGGACAGGGGCCCACAGATACGCAGTATTTT

d_call: TRBD2
j_call: TRBJ2-1
v_call: TRBV13
clone_size: .
cdr3_aa: CASSLVTSGDNEQFF
cdr3_nt: TGTGCCAGCAGCTTAGTGACTAGCGGGGACAATGAGCAGTTCTTC

d_call: .
j_call: TRBJ1-2
v_call: TRBV10-3
clone_size: .
cdr3_aa: CAISVSGTNYGYTF
cdr3_nt: TGTGCCATCAGTGTATCCGGGACTAACTATGGCTACACCTTC

d_call: .
j_call: TRBJ1-1
v_call: TRBV7-8
clone_size: once
cdr3_aa: CASSLALSGGVAEAFF
cdr3_nt: TGTGCCAGCAGCTTAGCGCTAAGCGGGGGCGTCGCTGAAGCTTTCTTT

d_call: TRBD1
j_call: TRBJ2-2
v_call: TRBV7-6
clone_size: .
cdr3_aa: CASSQDRGRTGELFF
cdr3_nt: TGTGCCAGCAGCCAGGACAGGGGGCGAACCGGGGAGCTGTTTTTT

d_call: TRBD2
j_call: TRBJ2-1
v_call: TRBV13
clone_size: .
cdr3_aa: CASSLGGGALGEQFF
cdr3_nt: TGTGCCAGCAGCTTAGGCGGGGGGGCTTTGGGTGAGCAGTTCTTC

d_call: .
j_call: TRBJ2-7
v_call: TRBV14
clone_size: once
cdr3_aa: CASSLTGNTHYEQYF
cdr3_nt: TGTGCCAGCAGCCTAACAGGGAATACTCACTACGAGCAGTACTTC

d_call: TRBD1
j_call: TRBJ2-7
v_call: TRBV7-6
clone_size: .
cdr3_aa: CASSRRDSHEQYF
cdr3_nt: TGTGCCAGCAGCCGCCGGGACAGCCACGAGCAGTACTTC

d_call: .
j_call: TRBJ1-1
v_call: TRBV6-4
clone_size: .
cdr3_aa: CASSDPDREGAMNTEAFF
cdr3_nt: TGTGCCAGCAGTGACCCGGACCGGGAGGGCGCCATGAACACTGAAGCTTTCTTT

d_call: TRBD1
j_call: TRBJ2-7
v_call: TRBV11-3
clone_size: .
cdr3_aa: CASSLTGAYEQYF
cdr3_nt: TGTGCCAGCAGCTTAACAGGGGCTTACGAGCAGTACTTC

d_call: .
j_call: TRBJ2-7
v_call: TRBV14
clone_size: .
cdr3_aa: CASSQVYSSYEQYF
cdr3_nt: TGTGCCAGCAGCCAAGTGTACTCCTCCTACGAGCAGTACTTC

d_call: .
j_call: TRBJ1-6
v_call: TRBV6-5
clone_size: few
cdr3_aa: CASSYDQVNNSPLHF
cdr3_nt: TGTGCCAGCAGTTACGACCAGGTCAATAATTCACCCCTCCACTTT

d_call: TRBD1
j_call: TRBJ1-2
v_call: TRBV27
clone_size: .
cdr3_aa: CASAAGGAYYGYTF
cdr3_nt: TGTGCCAGCGCCGCAGGGGGTGCGTACTATGGCTACACCTTC

d_call: TRBD1
j_call: TRBJ2-5
v_call: TRBV18
clone_size: once
cdr3_aa: CASSFSQGADETQYF
cdr3_nt: TGTGCCAGCTCATTCTCACAGGGGGCTGATGAGACCCAGTACTTC

d_call: TRBD2
j_call: TRBJ2-4
v_call: TRBV5-4
clone_size: once
cdr3_aa: CASSLSSGIAKNIQYF
cdr3_nt: TGTGCCAGCAGCTTGAGTAGCGGGATAGCCAAAAACATTCAGTACTTC

d_call: .
j_call: TRBJ1-2
v_call: TRBV19
clone_size: .
cdr3_aa: CASSVTGLKSLSYGYTF
cdr3_nt: TGTGCCAGTAGTGTTACAGGGCTTAAGAGCCTTAGCTATGGCTACACCTTC

d_call: .
j_call: TRBJ2-2
v_call: TRBV6-4
clone_size: .
cdr3_aa: CASSLTANTGELFF
cdr3_nt: TGTGCCAGCAGTCTGACAGCGAACACCGGGGAGCTGTTTTTT

d_call: .
j_call: TRBJ2-3
v_call: TRBV9
clone_size: .
cdr3_aa: CASSVDYGRDTQYF
cdr3_nt: TGTGCCAGCAGCGTAGACTACGGCCGTGATACGCAGTATTTT

d_call: .
j_call: TRBJ1-5
v_call: TRBV6-5
clone_size: .
cdr3_aa: CASSADRNNQPQHF
cdr3_nt: TGTGCCAGCAGCGCCGACAGGAACAATCAGCCCCAGCATTTT

d_call: TRBD1
j_call: TRBJ1-2
v_call: TRBV9
clone_size: .
cdr3_aa: CASSAQGGDNYGYTF
cdr3_nt: TGTGCCAGCAGCGCCCAAGGGGGCGATAACTATGGCTACACCTTC

d_call: TRBD1
j_call: TRBJ1-2
v_call: TRBV6-5
clone_size: .
cdr3_aa: CASSSDRWTGAGAF
cdr3_nt: TGTGCCAGCAGTTCCGACAGGTGGACAGGGGCGGGGGCCTTC

d_call: .
j_call: TRBJ2-2
v_call: TRBV7-2
clone_size: .
cdr3_aa: CASSLNTGELFF
cdr3_nt: TGTGCCAGCAGCCTAAACACCGGGGAGCTGTTTTTT

d_call: TRBD1
j_call: TRBJ1-2
v_call: TRBV2
clone_size: .
cdr3_aa: CASSLSVTPTGADGYTF
cdr3_nt: TGTGCCAGCAGTTTATCGGTGACCCCAACAGGGGCTGATGGCTACACCTTC

d_call: TRBD2
j_call: TRBJ2-1
v_call: TRBV6-6
clone_size: .
cdr3_aa: CASSYSTRGSDEQFF
cdr3_nt: TGTGCCAGCAGTTACTCGACGCGGGGGAGCGATGAGCAGTTCTTC

d_call: .
j_call: TRBJ1-3
v_call: TRBV7-2
clone_size: .
cdr3_aa: CASSLGGLGNTIYF
cdr3_nt: TGTGCCAGCAGCTTAGGGGGCCTTGGAAACACCATATATTTT